This T cell receptor beta chain was documented in a study of T cells in Graves' hyperthyroidism and ophthalmopathy. The length of the CDR3 is 14 residues. The germline V and J ends were trimmed by 7 bases and 4 bases, with 17 bases remaining between them. CDR1 is LGHDT and CDR2 is YNNKEL in the germline V gene (reference sequence). Clinical symptoms, serum thyroxine, TRAb, thyroid ultrasound and orbital computed tomography established diagnosis. Amplified TCR beta CDR3 regions came from RNA transcripts. When the TCR CDR3 underwent first-round RT-PCR, the HTBI primer set was used. TCRdb re-called the multiplex PCR reads through MiXCR, storing one row per CDR3 protein. The repertoire holds 340,000 or so distinct CDR3 sequences, with roughly 21% as singletons. This clonotype was picked up many times.

The chain carries TRBV3-1 and TRBJ2-7; tentatively, D is TRBD1 (6 bases). The sequencing input was blood. This receptor was taken from a woman aged 45 to 65 with Graves' hyperthyroidism. CDR3 protein: CASTPGTNYYEQYF. The CDR3 nucleotides are TGTGCCAGCACCCCCGGGACAAATTATTACGAGCAGTACTTC.